This entry lists 8 T cell receptor beta chains sequenced from one sample in a study of human T cells and chemical hapten exposure. Time point indicated: patch test 3, about 24 weeks after DPC sensitization. Treatment reported: therapeutic diphenylcyclopropenone sensitization with weekly scalp DPC. TCRdb independently ran MiXCR on the RACE reads; one entry per CDR3 protein. The sample lists about 97,000 distinct CDR3 sequences, roughly 27% seen once, with around a tenth in the top ten. The sequencing here drew on whole blood, taken in connection with sensitization to the hapten diphenylcyclopropenone (DPC). All receptors derive from a man in his forties or fifties with alopecia areata. Some clones in this sample may be carry-over from other donors' samples.

V usage is TRBV9 and J usage is TRBJ2-1; D is possibly TRBD2 (6 bases). Germline assignment: CDR1 SGDLS and CDR2 YYNGEE. V gave up 4 bases and J gave up 7 bases, with 18 bases separating them. The CDR3 is 15 amino acids. The CDR3 protein is CASSPLDGGSNEQFF. The CDR3 region has the DNA TGTGCCAGCAGCCCACTCGATGGAGGGAGTAATGAGCAGTTCTTC.

The chain couples TRBV5-1 to TRBJ2-7, with D possibly TRBD2 on 6 matching bases. The germline V and J ends were trimmed by 2 bases and 5 bases, with 14 bases remaining between them. The length of the CDR3 is 14 residues. Per germline, CDR1 SGHRS and CDR2 YFSETQ. The chain's CDR3 is CASSLYGGSDEQYF. The CDR3 bases are TGCGCCAGCAGCTTATACGGGGGTTCGGACGAGCAGTACTTC.

This clonotype has a count of ten or more. V usage is TRBV14 and J usage is TRBJ2-1; possibly TRBD1 or TRBD2 for D (6 bases each). V was shortened by 1 base and J by 9 bases, with 16 bases between the two germline ends. The CDR3 has 15 amino acids. The V gene's germline CDR1 is SGHDN and CDR2 FVKESK. The DNA for the CDR3 is TGTGCCAGCAGCCAAGTCCAGGGTAAGGGGGGTGAGCAGTTCTTC. This encodes CASSQVQGKGGEQFF.

This clonotype came up a few times. This chain uses TRBV28 with TRBJ2-1; 10 nucleotides match TRBD2. The CDR3 is 15 residues long. The germline V gene has CDR1 MDHEN and CDR2 SYDVKM. J was trimmed by 7 bases and V by 5 bases; bases with no gene match: 8. This CDR3 reads CASSRLAGDWNEQFF. The DNA for the CDR3 is TGTGCCAGCAGTCGTCTAGCGGGAGATTGGAATGAGCAGTTCTTC.

V usage is TRBV19 and J usage is TRBJ2-3, with 8 positions matching TRBD2. The CDR3 length is 15 residues. Germline trimming cut 6 bases from V and 3 bases from J; bases unmatched to any gene: 8. CDR1 LNHDA and CDR2 SQIVND come from the germline V gene (reference sequence). CDR3 nucleotides: TGTGCCAGTAGCCCAACTAGCGGCCCTACAGATACGCAGTATTTT. Protein sequence: CASSPTSGPTDTQYF.

V is TRBV27 and J is TRBJ2-7; unclear D gene. The V end lost 5 bases, the J end lost 6 bases, and 11 bases lay between the germline ends. The length of the CDR3 is 12 residues. Germline CDR1 reads MNHEY; CDR2 reads SMNVEV (reference sequence). CDR3 bases: TGTGCCAGCAGTCTCTTTTCCGGCGAGCAGTACTTC. Its translation: CASSLFSGEQYF.

This clonotype was detected a few times. The V gene is TRBV20-1, the J gene TRBJ2-3; 8 nucleotides match TRBD2. The CDR3 loop spans 16 amino acids. Germline CDR1 reads DFQATT; CDR2 reads SNEGSKA (reference sequence). The V and J ends lost 6 bases and 1 base, in that order; junction bases with no gene match: 12. The CDR3 sequence is CSADGAGGVGTDTQYF. CDR3 in DNA: TGCAGTGCAGACGGGGCGGGAGGCGTGGGCACAGATACGCAGTATTTT.

This clonotype was counted many times. This chain uses TRBV5-4 with TRBJ2-1; 8 bases align to TRBD2. This CDR3 spans 15 amino acids. The germline V gene has CDR1 SGHNT and CDR2 YYREEE (reference sequence). With 5 bases clipped from V and 5 bases from J, the junction kept 9 bases outside the gene matches. The CDR3 DNA reads as TGTGCCAGCAGTGCCGGGACTAGTAAAGACAATGAGCAGTTCTTC. This encodes CASSAGTSKDNEQFF.